The next 21 T cell receptor beta chains were all read from a single sample in a study of control samples from healthy donors and cancer patients (dated by TCRdb to the early 2020s). The library was built by means of the immunoSEQ multiplex PCR assay. The table was pulled from immuneACCESS by TCRdb, which kept in-frame rearrangements only. Such tables lose some clones; where checked, under half of the loss comes from unresolved V genes, and the rest has no known cause. The sample contains 170,000 or so clones, approximately 92% of them found a single time. More than 1.1% of the sample belongs to the ten largest clones. The specimen sequenced was blood. The receptor set was obtained from a man aged 18 to 29 in good health.

A single count supports this clone. V gene TRBV10-3 combines with J gene TRBJ2-1, with a tentative D call TRBD2 (6 bases). The CDR3 has 17 residues. The germline gives CDR1 ENHRY, CDR2 SYGVKD. Trimming cost V 10 bases and J 3 bases, with 25 bases left between them. Here the CDR3 reads CATQPSGGEAHYNEQFF. Written as DNA, the CDR3 is TGTGCCACCCAACCCTCTGGCGGGGAAGCTCACTACAATGAGCAGTTCTTC.

The chain links TRBV7-2 to TRBJ2-5; D ambiguous. Germline V gives CDR1 SGHTA, CDR2 FQGNSA. The V end lost 4 bases, the J end lost 4 bases, and 16 bases lay between the germline ends. This CDR3 is 15 amino acids long. Here the CDR3 reads CASSSASVSRETQYF. For the CDR3, the DNA is TGTGCCAGCAGCTCAGCGAGCGTGTCCCGAGAGACCCAGTACTTC.

The CDR3 here is CATSRGGIQPQHF. For the CDR3, the DNA is TGTGCCACCAGCAGAGGTGGAATTCAGCCCCAGCATTTT. The V call is TRBV15, the J call TRBJ1-5; D uncertain. V lost 1 base, J lost 6 bases, and 7 bases lay in between. CDR3 length: 13 residues. Germline assignment: CDR1 LNHNV and CDR2 YYDKDF (reference sequence).

The chain combines TRBV5-1 with TRBJ2-7; D remains unclear. V was cut by 0 bases and J by 6 bases, with 10 bases left in between. This CDR3 region has 13 residues. Germline values: CDR1 SGHRS, CDR2 YFSETQ. CDR3 coding DNA: TGCGCCAGCAGCTTGGAAGGCGGAACCGAGCAGTACTTC. Its protein product is CASSLEGGTEQYF.

This rearrangement joins TRBV21-1 to TRBJ2-7; the D segment call TRBD2 is taken from the table without a DNA check. TRBV21-1 counts as a pseudogene. The CDR3 contains 16 residues. The DNA of the CDR3 is TGTGCCAGCAGCATGCGGATAGCGGGGGCGTCCTACGAGCAGTACTTC. It encodes CASSMRIAGASYEQYF.

The V gene is TRBV28, the J gene TRBJ2-1, with a weak D call TRBD1 (6 bases). Looked up from germline, CDR1 is MDHEN and CDR2 is SYDVKM. V was clipped by 10 bases and J by 9 bases, with 22 bases between them. The CDR3 sequence is 14 residues long. The CDR3 region is CATGGVTLGSEQFF. The CDR3 coding sequence is TGTGCCACTGGGGGCGTTACACTTGGCAGTGAGCAGTTCTTC.

This chain links TRBV5-1 with TRBJ1-2; D possibly corresponds to TRBD1 (6 bases). This CDR3 is built from 15 residues. The V and J ends lost 4 bases and 2 bases respectively, with 15 bases between them. The germline V gene encodes CDR1 SGHRS and CDR2 YFSETQ. The chain's CDR3 is CASSILGRGNYGYTF. The CDR3 DNA reads TGCGCCAGCAGCATACTTGGGAGGGGGAACTATGGCTACACCTTC.

The rearrangement joins TRBV24-1 to TRBJ2-5; weak D call: TRBD1 (6 bases). The CDR3 contains 14 residues. The germline gives CDR1 KGHDR, CDR2 SFDVKD. The germline V and J ends were trimmed by 4 bases and 4 bases, with 12 bases remaining between them. The CDR3 here is CATSDYDRPETQYF. CDR3 in DNA: TGTGCCACCAGTGACTATGACAGGCCAGAGACCCAGTACTTC.

The genes are TRBV28 and TRBJ1-4, with 7 bases that match TRBD1. Germline CDR1 and CDR2: MDHEN and SYDVKM. CDR3 length equals 15 residues. V lost 6 bases and J lost 6; bases outside the gene matches: 10. The CDR3 is CASRQRRQGDEKLFF. DNA for the CDR3: TGTGCCAGCAGACAGAGGAGGCAGGGGGATGAAAAACTGTTTTTT.

This clone was detected only once. V is TRBV10-3 and J is TRBJ2-6, with D hard to call. Trimming removed 3 bases from V and 4 bases from J, with 10 bases in between. In germline, CDR1 is ENHRY, CDR2 SYGVKD. The CDR3 runs to 15 residues. CDR3 region: CAISDQTGGANVLTF. DNA of the CDR3: TGTGCCATCAGTGACCAGACGGGCGGGGCCAACGTCCTGACTTTC.

CDR3 coding DNA: TGTGCCAGCGCGTCTGGGATTAACTATGGCTACACCTTC. Translation: CASASGINYGYTF. This rearrangement joins TRBV7-9 to TRBJ1-2; D not certain. V lost 8 bases and J lost 1, with 11 bases in between. In germline, CDR1 is SEHNR, CDR2 FQNEAQ (reference sequence). The CDR3 extends over 13 amino acids.

The rearrangement links TRBV19 to TRBJ2-5; D ambiguous. Trimming shortened V by 5 bases and J by 0 bases, and 4 bases separated the two germline ends. The CDR3 covers 12 residues. Germline V gene lookup returns CDR1 LNHDA and CDR2 SQIVND (reference sequence). CDR3 coding DNA: TGTGCCAGTAGTGGGGACCAAGAGACCCAGTACTTC. It codes for CASSGDQETQYF.

The V gene is TRBV11-3, the J gene TRBJ2-3; the match to TRBD2 covers 12 bases. The CDR3 has 15 residues. Germline V gene lookup returns CDR1 SGHNT and CDR2 YENEEA. The trim removed 4 bases at V and 4 bases at J, leaving 3 bases unmatched. In DNA form, the CDR3 reads TGTGCCAGCAGCTCTAGCGGGGGGGCCGCAGATACGCAGTATTTT. Translation gives CASSSSGGAADTQYF. Filled out from reference TRBV11-3 and TRBJ2-3, the complete variable domain reads EAGVVQSPRYKIIEKKQPVAFWCNPISGHNTLYWYLQNLGQGPELLIRYENEEAVDDSQLPKDRFSAERLKGVDSTLKIQPAELGDSAVYLCASSSSGGAADTQYFGPGTRLTVL.

V and J are TRBV3-1 (or the pseudogene TRBV3-2) and TRBJ1-2; D is unresolved. The V and J ends lost 1 base and 8 bases respectively, with 14 bases between them. This CDR3 spans 14 amino acids. In germline, CDR1 is LGHDT, CDR2 YNNKEL (reference sequence). The CDR3 spells CASSQGTPEGGYTF. DNA for the CDR3: TGTGCCAGCAGCCAAGGAACTCCTGAGGGCGGCTACACCTTC.

The chain uses TRBV6-5 and TRBJ1-5, with D hard to call. V lost 6 bases and J 5 bases, leaving 11 bases between the germline ends. This CDR3 has 13 amino acids. CDR1 and CDR2 (germline): MNHEY, SVGAGI. The CDR3 loop is CASSKTWDQPQHF. CDR3 sequence (DNA): TGTGCCAGCAGCAAGACTTGGGATCAGCCCCAGCATTTT.

The genes are TRBV5-6 and TRBJ1-5; 8 bases match TRBD1. Germline CDR1 reads SGHDT; CDR2 reads YYEEEE. The V gene end was trimmed by 4 bases and the J gene end by 6 bases; junction bases not matched to a gene: 6. This CDR3 is built from 14 residues. CDR3 coding DNA: TGTGCCAGCAGCGAAGGACAGGGTGGTCAGCCCCAGCATTTT. Translation: CASSEGQGGQPQHF. Variable domain in full (rest from reference TRBV5-6 and TRBJ1-5): DAGVTQSPTHLIKTRGQQVTLRCSPKSGHDTVSWYQQALGQGPQFIFQYYEEEERQRGNFPDRFSGHQFPNYSSELNVNALLLGDSALYLCASSEGQGGQPQHFGDGTRLSIL.

This clone was counted a single time. The chain employs TRBV9 and TRBJ2-5; 8 nucleotides agree with TRBD2. The junction had 3 bases not matched to a gene; V was cut back by 3 bases and J by 5 bases. The length of the CDR3 is 13 residues. Germline values: CDR1 SGDLS, CDR2 YYNGEE. In nucleotides, the CDR3 is TGTGCCAGCAGCGCGGGGGGGAAGGAGACCCAGTACTTC. The encoded protein is CASSAGGKETQYF.

This clone was counted a single time. This rearrangement joins TRBV5-5 to TRBJ1-5; TRBD1 agrees at 7 bases. J was trimmed by 0 bases and V by 3 bases; bases with no gene match: 3. The CDR3 contains 15 residues. CDR1 and CDR2 from the germline V gene are SGHKS and YYEKEE (reference sequence). The CDR3: CASSSTGYSNQPQHF. CDR3 sequence (DNA): TGTGCCAGCAGCTCGACAGGGTATAGCAATCAGCCCCAGCATTTT.

This clone was detected only once. The gene calls are TRBV2 and TRBJ1-2; D is uncertain. Trimming left V 6 bases short and J 5 bases short, with 19 bases between. CDR1 is SNHLY and CDR2 is FYNNEI in the germline V gene. This CDR3 contains 15 residues. The CDR3 sequence: CASRSGSLFPYGYTF. The CDR3 coding sequence is TGTGCCAGCAGATCCGGGAGCCTATTTCCTTATGGCTACACCTTC.

Comment on this clone: Other DNA variants within this sample encode the same CDR3. This chain uses TRBV2 with TRBJ1-6, with TRBD1 as a possible D gene (5 bases). Germline CDR1 reads SNHLY; CDR2 reads FYNNEI. The CDR3 sequence is 15 residues long. V gave up 4 bases and J gave up 4 bases, with 11 bases separating them. The CDR3 spells CASSGQGLYNSPLHF. The CDR3 DNA sequence: TGTGCCAGCAGTGGGCAGGGACTTTATAATTCACCCCTCCACTTT.

The rearrangement links TRBV7-2 to TRBJ1-6; a possible D gene is TRBD1 (6 bases). Per germline, CDR1 SGHTA and CDR2 FQGNSA. V lost 3 bases and J 9 bases, leaving 15 bases between the germline ends. The CDR3 totals 15 residues. This chain's CDR3 is CASSFYVGGFSPLHF. CDR3 coding DNA: TGTGCCAGCAGCTTCTATGTGGGGGGCTTTTCACCCCTCCACTTT.